The clone carrying this TCR beta chain was seen at least ten times. The antigen is not known. From germline, CDR1 is SQVTM and CDR2 ANQGSEA. This CDR3 is 13 amino acids long. V lost 6 bases to trimming and J lost 6 bases; unmatched junction nucleotides: 9. These data are taken from a study of early T cells in non-severe SARS-CoV-2 infection. Across the whole study: The authors sequenced bulk RNA from unsorted whole blood, leaving chains unpaired. Study observations and caveats: Anti-spike CD8 responses were favored by VDJdb matching, which missed private and CD4 specificities.

Each single cDNA molecule received a unique molecular identifier. TCRdb re-analysed the 5' RACE reads in MiXCR, keeping a single row per CDR3 protein. The sample lists 60,000 to 70,000 distinct CDR3 sequences, around 4.7% occurring once. This chain joins TRBV29-1 and TRBJ2-3; the match to TRBD2 covers 7 bases. The sequence derives from an adult who was a healthcare worker with PCR-confirmed SARS-CoV-2 infection or an uninfected control (not recorded which). What was sequenced was whole blood. The CDR3, as DNA: TGCAGCGTGGGAGGACTAGTTGAGGATACGCAGTATTTT. Its protein product is CSVGGLVEDTQYF.